The 15 T cell receptor beta chains given below trace back to one sample, sequenced in a study of T cell responses to AZD1222 COVID-19 vaccine. TCRdb's table, derived via immunoSEQ multiplex PCR, lists solely in-frame clones and lacks some. The sample comprises more than 95,000 clones, around nine tenths of which are singletons, and approximately 3% rests with the top ten. The specimen was peripheral blood, collected 28 days after the second dose of the MenACWY control vaccine. The receptors come from an adult who received the MenACWY meningococcal vaccine as a control.

This clone came up a few times. The genes are TRBV2 and TRBJ1-4; 9 nucleotides match TRBD1. The J segment lost 7 bases and the V segment lost 6 bases, leaving 9 bases of the junction unmatched. Germline V gives CDR1 SNHLY, CDR2 FYNNEI. The CDR3 runs to 15 residues. CDR3 in DNA: TGTGCCAGCAGCGCCGGGACAGGGCTTAGTGAAAAACTGTTTTTT. Protein sequence: CASSAGTGLSEKLFF.

This chain connects TRBV19 to TRBJ2-7; D is unclear. The CDR3 extends over 13 amino acids. Germline assignment: CDR1 LNHDA and CDR2 SQIVND (reference sequence). V lost 4 bases and J lost 1, with 8 bases in between. The CDR3 DNA reads TGTGCCAGTAGTAAGACTGATTCCTACGAGCAGTACTTC. Protein: CASSKTDSYEQYF.

The chain joins TRBV5-5 to TRBJ1-2; D is unclear. CDR1 and CDR2 from the germline V gene are SGHKS and YYEKEE (reference sequence). The germline V and J ends were trimmed by 1 base and 0 bases, with 4 bases remaining between them. There are 13 residues in the CDR3. The CDR3, as DNA: TGTGCCAGCAGCTTGAGTCCTAACTATGGCTACACCTTC. Translated, it gives CASSLSPNYGYTF.

V usage is TRBV28 and J usage is TRBJ2-1, with no clear D. The germline V and J ends were trimmed by 3 bases and 1 base, with 13 bases remaining between them. Per germline, CDR1 MDHEN and CDR2 SYDVKM. The CDR3 consists of 16 residues. The CDR3 loop reads CASSFAAVGSYNEQFF. The CDR3 coding sequence is TGTGCCAGCAGTTTTGCGGCGGTTGGGTCCTACAATGAGCAGTTCTTC.

The J gene is TRBJ2-4, the V gene TRBV21-1; the table's D gene call, TRBD1, was not cross checked with the DNA. TRBV21-1 is given as a pseudogene. This CDR3 has 15 amino acids. In DNA, the CDR3 is TGTGCCAGCAGTCCCCATACAGGGGGACAAAACATTCAGTACTTC. Its translation is CASSPHTGGQNIQYF.

V gene TRBV5-4 combines with J gene TRBJ1-2; 8 nucleotides align to TRBD1. CDR1 and CDR2 (germline): SGHNT, YYREEE (reference sequence). The V gene end was trimmed by 3 bases and the J gene end by 5 bases; junction bases not matched to a gene: 12. This CDR3 spans 16 amino acids. CDR3 sequence: CASSSGGQGAWYGYTF. CDR3 DNA sequence: TGTGCCAGCAGCTCTGGGGGGCAGGGGGCTTGGTATGGCTACACCTTC. Full variable domain (remainder filled in from reference TRBV5-4 and TRBJ1-2): ETGVTQSPTHLIKTRGQQVTLRCSSQSGHNTVSWYQQALGQGPQFIFQYYREEENGRGNFPPRFSGLQFPNYSSELNVNALELDDSALYLCASSSGGQGAWYGYTFGSGTRLTVV.

The chain's CDR3 is CASSLSGTGGYEQYF. In DNA form, the CDR3 reads TGTGCCAGCTCACTTTCCGGGACAGGGGGCTACGAGCAGTACTTC. V is TRBV18 and J is TRBJ2-7; TRBD1 matches 11 bases. Per germline, CDR1 KGHSH and CDR2 LQKENI. CDR3 size: 15 residues. V was clipped by 4 bases and J by 3 bases; unmatched bases: 5. The variable domain in full, with the rest retrieved from reference TRBV18 and TRBJ2-7, is NAGVMQNPRHLVRRRGQEARLRCSPMKGHSHVYWYRQLPEEGLKFMVYLQKENIIDESGMPKERFSAEFPKEGPSILRIQQVVRGDSAAYFCASSLSGTGGYEQYFGPGTRLTVT.

This clone was detected only once. The chain recombines TRBV5-6 with TRBJ2-5; D is undetermined. Germline loops: CDR1 SGHDT, CDR2 YYEEEE. V lost 3 bases and J 0 bases, leaving 15 bases between the germline ends. The CDR3 length is 16 residues. CDR3 coding DNA: TGTGCCAGCAGCTCCTCAGAGAGTTGGTACCAAGAGACCCAGTACTTC. Amino acids: CASSSSESWYQETQYF. The full variable domain, rest sourced from reference TRBV5-6 and TRBJ2-5, is DAGVTQSPTHLIKTRGQQVTLRCSPKSGHDTVSWYQQALGQGPQFIFQYYEEEERQRGNFPDRFSGHQFPNYSSELNVNALLLGDSALYLCASSSSESWYQETQYFGPGTRLLVL.

V usage is TRBV16 and J usage is TRBJ1-5; D is perhaps TRBD1 (6 bases). This CDR3 is 14 amino acids long. CDR1 KGHSY and CDR2 FQNENV come from the germline V gene. V lost 5 bases, J lost 7 bases, and 15 bases lay in between. CDR3 sequence (DNA): TGTGCCAGCAGCTCCAGGGGAGAAGGGCAGCCCCAGCATTTT. As protein: CASSSRGEGQPQHF. Variable domain in full (rest from reference TRBV16 and TRBJ1-5): GEEVAQTPKHLVRGEGQKAKLYCAPIKGHSYVFWYQQVLKNEFKFLISFQNENVFDETGMPKERFSAKCLPNSPCSLEIQATKLEDSAVYFCASSSRGEGQPQHFGDGTRLSIL.

CDR3 region: CASSDRATNEKLFF. Here the CDR3 DNA reads TGTGCCAGCAGTGATAGGGCAACTAATGAAAAACTGTTTTTT. This rearrangement joins TRBV6-1 to TRBJ1-4; D is undetermined. In germline, CDR1 is MNHNS, CDR2 SASEGT. The CDR3 contains 14 residues. Trimming removed 3 bases from V and 0 bases from J, with 5 bases in between.

This rearrangement joins TRBV6-5 to TRBJ1-2, with 8 bases matching TRBD1. Trimming at V came to 6 bases and at J to 2 bases, leaving 2 bases not matched to a gene. The CDR3 length is 13 residues. CDR1 is MNHEY and CDR2 is SVGAGI in the germline V gene. The CDR3 protein is CASRRQGNYGYTF. CDR3 DNA: TGTGCCAGCAGAAGACAGGGGAACTATGGCTACACCTTC.

The chain is built from TRBV28 and TRBJ2-2; no clear D gene. The CDR3 sequence is 13 residues long. V shed 8 bases and J shed 1 base, with 8 bases lying between them. Germline V CDR1 and CDR2: MDHEN, SYDVKM. In nucleotides, the CDR3 is TGTGCCAGCTGGTACATGAACACCGGGGAGCTGTTTTTT. Translated, it gives CASWYMNTGELFF.

This sequence joins TRBV27 and TRBJ2-7; 8 bases line up with TRBD1. J lost 5 bases, V lost 7 bases, and 13 bases had no gene match. CDR1 and CDR2 (germline): MNHEY, SMNVEV (reference sequence). The CDR3 length is 15 residues. The CDR3 nucleotides are TGTGCCAGCACACCAGACAGGGGATCCTTAAACGAGCAGTACTTC. It specifies CASTPDRGSLNEQYF.

This clone showed up just once. The gene calls are TRBV7-2 and TRBJ1-6; 12 bases match TRBD1. The V segment lost 4 bases and the J segment 10 bases; nucleotides outside the gene matches: 14. CDR1 and CDR2 (germline): SGHTA, FQGNSA. The CDR3 has 18 residues. CDR3 DNA sequence: TGTGCCAGCAGCTCCACGGGACAGGGGGCGCTGAGACGATCACCCCTCCACTTT. Protein sequence: CASSSTGQGALRRSPLHF. Drawing the rest from reference TRBV7-2 and TRBJ1-6, the complete variable domain is GAGVSQSPSNKVTEKGKDVELRCDPISGHTALYWYRQSLGQGLEFLIYFQGNSAPDKSGLPSDRFSAERTGGSVSTLTIQRTQQEDSAVYLCASSSTGQGALRRSPLHFGNGTRLTVT.

The V and J genes are TRBV7-3 and TRBJ2-5; 7 bases line up with TRBD1. The CDR3 consists of 14 residues. Germline assignment: CDR1 SGHTA and CDR2 FQGTGA. Unmatched junction bases numbered 6, after V lost 4 bases and J lost 4 bases. CDR3 in DNA: TGTGCCAGCAGCTCCAAACACAGGGGAGAGACCCAGTACTTC. Its translation: CASSSKHRGETQYF. The variable domain in full, completed from reference TRBV7-3 and TRBJ2-5, reads GAGVSQTPSNKVTEKGKYVELRCDPISGHTALYWYRQSLGQGPEFLIYFQGTGAADDSGLPNDRFFAVRPEGSVSTLKIQRTERGDSAVYLCASSSKHRGETQYFGPGTRLLVL.